This passage covers 20 T cell receptor beta chains from one sample sequenced in a study of CD8+ T cells in alopecia areata. This sample's treatment: oral pan-JAK inhibitor, 5-10 mg twice daily. cDNA reverse transcribed from extracted RNA served as the sequencing template. Only in-frame clones appear in the TCRdb table, and some are missing; sequencing was by immunoSEQ multiplex PCR. The table includes approximately 210,000 clones, 66% detected once. The sample here was CD4+ T cells sorted from blood, taken between weeks 44 and 45, from a patient treated with tofacitinib. The source of these receptors is a human donor with alopecia areata.

V is TRBV25-1 and J is TRBJ2-2; 7 bases align to TRBD1. V was pared by 4 bases and J by 4 bases, with 3 bases of the junction left unmatched. Germline CDR1 MGHDK, CDR2 SYGVNS. This CDR3 comprises 14 residues. This CDR3 is CASSVGQSTGELFF. The CDR3 DNA follows: TGTGCCAGCAGTGTGGGACAGAGCACCGGGGAGCTGTTTTTT.

This clone has just a few counts. V gene TRBV4-2 combines with J gene TRBJ1-2; D possibly corresponds to TRBD1 (5 bases). V was trimmed by 0 bases and J by 7 bases, leaving 12 bases between them. CDR3 length: 14 amino acids. Germline assignment: CDR1 LGHNA and CDR2 YNFKEQ. The CDR3 DNA reads as TGTGCCAGCAGCCAAGAGGCGGCGGGGGTTGGCTACACCTTC. The encoded protein is CASSQEAAGVGYTF.

This clone was detected many times. Other nucleotide sequences from this sample produce the same CDR3. The J gene is TRBJ2-1, the V gene TRBV7-3; 14 bases line up with TRBD2. Germline V lookup: CDR1 SGHTA, CDR2 FQGTGA. CDR3 length: 16 amino acids. The trim removed 5 bases at V and 5 bases at J, leaving 5 bases unmatched. The CDR3 DNA sequence: TGTGCCAGCAGCCCCACGGGACTAGCGGGGGACAATGAGCAGTTCTTC. Protein product: CASSPTGLAGDNEQFF.

The rearrangement joins TRBV27 to TRBJ1-1, with a tentative D call TRBD1 (5 bases). Germline CDR1 reads MNHEY; CDR2 reads SMNVEV (reference sequence). The CDR3 runs to 15 residues. Trimming cost V 2 bases and J 0 bases, with 10 bases left between them. The chain's CDR3 is CASSLKGRMNTEAFF. The CDR3 DNA is TGTGCCAGCAGTTTAAAGGGACGGATGAACACTGAAGCTTTCTTT.

This clone was counted a few times. The chain is built from TRBV5-1 and TRBJ2-5; D possibly corresponds to TRBD1 (5 bases). Trimming cost V 0 bases and J 2 bases, with 14 bases left between them. The CDR3 totals 16 residues. CDR1 SGHRS and CDR2 YFSETQ come from the germline V gene. The CDR3 is CASSLEGSLQQETQYF. The CDR3 region has the DNA TGCGCCAGCAGCTTGGAGGGGTCTCTGCAACAAGAGACCCAGTACTTC.

V usage is TRBV6-5 and J usage is TRBJ2-5; no clear D. The V and J ends lost 6 bases and 2 bases respectively, with 10 bases between them. The germline CDR1 and CDR2 sequences are MNHEY and SVGAGI. The CDR3 contains 13 residues. CDR3 region: CASSFGPQETQYF. In DNA form, the CDR3 reads TGTGCCAGCAGCTTCGGCCCACAAGAGACCCAGTACTTC.

This clone was detected only a few times. V and J are TRBV29-1 and TRBJ2-3, with 8 nucleotides matching TRBD1. The CDR3 has 12 amino acids. Germline loops: CDR1 SQVTM, CDR2 ANQGSEA. The V gene end was trimmed by 6 bases and the J gene end by 3 bases; junction bases not matched to a gene: 2. The DNA of the CDR3 is TGCAGCGTAAGGACAGGGACAGATACGCAGTATTTT. Protein sequence: CSVRTGTDTQYF.

This chain joins TRBV5-1 and TRBJ1-1, with D unclear. The CDR3 has 13 residues. The germline V gene has CDR1 SGHRS and CDR2 YFSETQ. V lost 5 bases and J lost 0, with 8 bases in between. The CDR3 DNA reads as TGCGCCAGCAGTAGTGTTCTGAACACTGAAGCTTTCTTT. It is translated as CASSSVLNTEAFF.

V and J are TRBV15 and TRBJ2-7; 7 bases are a match to TRBD1. The CDR3 sequence is 17 residues long. CDR1 is LNHNV, CDR2 YYDKDF, per germline (reference sequence). J lost 2 bases, V lost 2 bases, and 12 bases had no gene match. The CDR3 nucleotides read TGTGCCACCAGCAGATCTCAGACAGGGCGAACCGCCTACGAGCAGTACTTC. Protein sequence: CATSRSQTGRTAYEQYF.

The chain is built from TRBV11-2 and TRBJ2-4, with D possibly matching TRBD1 (5 bases). Germline V lookup: CDR1 SGHAT, CDR2 FQNNGV. The CDR3 sequence is 16 residues long. Trimming shortened V by 5 bases and J by 8 bases, and 22 bases separated the two germline ends. Written as DNA, the CDR3 is TGTGCCAGCAGCCCTGTGGCAGGGCAACGACGGGACATTCAGTACTTC. This codes for CASSPVAGQRRDIQYF.

The J gene is TRBJ1-4, the V gene TRBV5-1; a weak D match, TRBD1 (6 bases). Trimming shortened V by 0 bases and J by 8 bases, and 14 bases separated the two germline ends. From germline, CDR1 is SGHRS and CDR2 YFSETQ. The CDR3 loop spans 15 amino acids. The CDR3 here is CASSLEGGTGEKLFF. CDR3 nucleotides: TGCGCCAGCAGCTTGGAAGGGGGAACTGGGGAAAAACTGTTTTTT.

Regarding this clone: Distinct nucleotide sequences in the sample also encode this CDR3. V gene TRBV5-6 combines with J gene TRBJ1-5; no clear D. CDR3 length: 13 amino acids. The germline V gene has CDR1 SGHDT and CDR2 YYEEEE. Between the trimmed V and J ends, which lost 2 bases and 4 bases, there was a span of 7 bases. The CDR3 protein is CASSLIGNQPQHF. The CDR3 coding sequence is TGTGCCAGCAGCTTAATCGGGAATCAGCCCCAGCATTTT.

A word on this clone: The same CDR3 can be traced to other DNA sequences in this sample. The chain recombines TRBV29-1 with TRBJ2-3; no clear D. V was trimmed by 3 bases and J by 6 bases, leaving 1 base between them. Germline lookup yields CDR1 SQVTM and CDR2 ANQGSEA. The length of the CDR3 is 9 residues. Here the CDR3 reads CSVDDTQYF. CDR3 coding DNA: TGCAGCGTTGACGATACGCAGTATTTT.

This chain joins TRBV5-1 and TRBJ2-2, with D perhaps matching TRBD1 (7 bases). The CDR3 spans 15 residues. Germline-derived CDR1 and CDR2 are SGHRS and YFSETQ. The V end lost 0 bases, the J end lost 6 bases, and 12 bases lay between the germline ends. The chain's CDR3 is CASSLDGGGSGELFF. In DNA, the CDR3 is TGCGCCAGCAGCTTGGATGGAGGGGGCTCCGGGGAGCTGTTTTTT.

The rearrangement uses TRBV30 and TRBJ1-3; D may be TRBD1 (5 bases). Trimming left V 2 bases short and J 2 bases short, with 13 bases between. Germline CDR1 and CDR2: GTSNPN and SVGIG (reference sequence). This CDR3 region has 15 residues. CDR3 in amino acids: CAWSRFRGAGNTIYF. CDR3 coding DNA: TGTGCCTGGAGTCGGTTCCGGGGCGCTGGAAACACCATATATTTT.

This clone was detected a few times. The chain has TRBV4-3 and TRBJ1-1, with D possibly being TRBD1 (6 bases). V was shortened by 2 bases and J by 7 bases, with 14 bases between the two germline ends. Germline V CDR1 and CDR2: LGHNA, YSLEER. The CDR3 has 14 amino acids. This CDR3 reads CASSQQPGHLEAFF. The CDR3, as DNA: TGCGCCAGCAGCCAACAACCGGGACACCTTGAAGCTTTCTTT.

The chain is built from TRBV7-2 and TRBJ1-2; no clear D gene. Germline V gene lookup returns CDR1 SGHTA and CDR2 FQGNSA. This CDR3 is built from 12 residues. V gave up 5 bases and J gave up 10 bases, with 14 bases separating them. CDR3 sequence reads: CASSPLSNSYTF. The DNA for the CDR3 is TGTGCCAGCAGCCCCCTGAGTAATTCCTACACCTTC.

This clone was counted once. This chain connects TRBV29-1 to TRBJ2-3; no clear D. From germline, CDR1 is SQVTM and CDR2 ANQGSEA. V gave up 4 bases and J gave up 0 bases, with 11 bases separating them. The CDR3 consists of 14 residues. The CDR3 DNA sequence: TGCAGCGTTGTGTGGCGGAGTAGCACAGATACGCAGTATTTT. Residues: CSVVWRSSTDTQYF.

The J gene is TRBJ1-6, the V gene TRBV27; maybe TRBD1 (6 bases). Trimming took 8 bases from V and 10 from J, leaving 15 bases between them. The CDR3 has 13 amino acids. From germline, CDR1 is MNHEY and CDR2 SMNVEV (reference sequence). In DNA, the CDR3 is TGTGCCAGCTCGTACAGGGACGGCTCACCCCTCCACTTT. Encoded protein: CASSYRDGSPLHF.

V usage is TRBV5-1 and J usage is TRBJ1-1, with a weak D call TRBD1 (5 bases). CDR3 size: 11 residues. Germline V gene lookup returns CDR1 SGHRS and CDR2 YFSETQ. V dropped 1 base and J dropped 8 bases, with 6 bases sitting between them. CDR3 region: CASSLSGEAFF. For the CDR3, the DNA is TGCGCCAGCAGCTTGTCAGGGGAAGCTTTCTTT.